The rows below give T cell receptor beta chains drawn from one sample of a study of cytomegalovirus exposure and HLA in healthy donors. Method: immunoSEQ multiplex PCR; TCRdb's copy keeps in-frame clones and lacks some. The sample lists approximately 100,000 clones, 75% to 80% occurring once. Input material: PBMCs. The receptors shown here come from a woman aged 40 to 50 in good health and CMV-seropositive. Each CDR3 is given with its conserved first and last residue. D genes are given only for firm matches. The size entry is marked missing in some rows and otherwise reads once, few, many or a size class.

>once|NA|TRBJ1-5|TRBV6-1|14
TGTGCCAGCAGTGGGAGACAGTACAATCAGCCCCAGCATTTT
CASSGRQYNQPQHF
>NA|NA|TRBJ2-3|TRBV4-1|17
TGCGCCAGCAGCCAAGCCCAGGGGGGATCTAGCACAGATACGCAGTATTTT
CASSQAQGGSSTDTQYF
>NA|NA|TRBJ2-7|TRBV6-4|16
TGTGCCAGCACCCGAGCTGTGGTAGCGGACTACTACGAGCAGTACTTC
CASTRAVVADYYEQYF
>once|TRBD1|TRBJ1-6|TRBV27|14
TGTGCCAGCAGGGGACAGGGTGGTCAATCACCCCTCCACTTT
CASRGQGGQSPLHF
>NA|TRBD1|TRBJ2-3|TRBV27|16
TGTGCCAGCAGTCCTGACAGGGGGTTAGGCACAGATACGCAGTATTTT
CASSPDRGLGTDTQYF
>once|NA|TRBJ2-5|TRBV15|13
TGTGCCACCAGCCGGGACTGGCAAGAGACCCAGTACTTC
CATSRDWQETQYF
>NA|NA|TRBJ1-3|TRBV18|13
TGTGCCAGCTCACCAGCGGTCGGAAACACCATATATTTT
CASSPAVGNTIYF
>NA|NA|TRBJ1-5|TRBV5-4|16
TGTGCCAGCAGCCCTAAAGTGTCCGGTAGGAGGAAGCCCCAGCATTTT
CASSPKVSGRRKPQHF
>once|TRBD1|TRBJ2-7|TRBV30|14
TGTGCCGACCGAAGGGGGCTACCCTTCAACGAGCAGTACTTC
CADRRGLPFNEQYF
>NA|NA|TRBJ1-5|TRBV15|15
TGTGCCACCAGCGCGAGACAGCTTAGCAATCAGCCCCAGCATTTT
CATSARQLSNQPQHF
>NA|TRBD1|TRBJ1-2|TRBV12-5|16
TGTGCTAGTGGTTTGGGGAGGACAGGAGTTAACTATGGCTACACCTTC
CASGLGRTGVNYGYTF
>few|TRBD1|TRBJ1-6|TRBV30|12
TGTGCCTGGCGGGACAGAAATTCACCCCTCCACTTT
CAWRDRNSPLHF
>few|NA|TRBJ2-7|TRBV5-4|11
TGTGCCAGCAGCACTGACTACGAGCAGTACTTC
CASSTDYEQYF
>NA|TRBD1|TRBJ1-2|TRBV5-1|15
TGCGCCAGCAGCTTGTCCCCGGGACAGGTGGGGGGCTACACCTTC
CASSLSPGQVGGYTF
>NA|NA|TRBJ1-2|TRBV7-9|13
TGTGCCAGCAGCTTTGGGGGGGCGGATGGCTACACCTTC
CASSFGGADGYTF
>NA|NA|TRBJ1-2|TRBV4-1|17
TGCGCCAGCAGCCAAGATAGATCATCCAGAGGTTCCTATGGCTACACCTTC
CASSQDRSSRGSYGYTF
>NA|TRBD1|TRBJ2-1|TRBV7-9|15
TGTGCCAGCAGCCCAAGACAGGGAACCTACAATGAGCAGTTCTTC
CASSPRQGTYNEQFF
>NA|NA|TRBJ1-6|TRBV6-5|13
TGTGCCAGCAGTTCCCAGGGGAATTCACCCCTCCACTTT
CASSSQGNSPLHF
>few|NA|TRBJ2-5|TRBV11-2|15
TGTGCCAGCAGCCCTGCGGTCCTGCCTCCCGAGACCCAGTACTTC
CASSPAVLPPETQYF
>NA|NA|TRBJ1-2|TRBV6-1|14
TGTGCCAGCAGTGAAGTAATGGGGAGGGGAAGCTACACCTTC
CASSEVMGRGSYTF
>NA|NA|TRBJ1-1|TRBV10-3|14
TGTGCCATCAGTGAAAGGGAGCGTGACACTGAAGCTTTCTTT
CAISERERDTEAFF
>NA|TRBD1|TRBJ2-2|TRBV11-2|15
TGTGCCAGCAGGGCCGGGACAGTTAACACCGGGGAGCTGTTTTTT
CASRAGTVNTGELFF
>NA|NA|TRBJ1-1|TRBV10-1|13
TGCGCCAGCAGGAAAAGCTTGAACACTGAAGCTTTCTTT
CASRKSLNTEAFF
>NA|NA|TRBJ1-2|TRBV19|10
TGTGCCAGCTTCGACAGTGGCTACACCTTC
CASFDSGYTF
>NA|TRBD2|TRBJ2-5|TRBV7-8|17
TGTGCCAGCAATTTGGGTTTAGCGGGGGGCACTGGGGAGACCCAGTACTTC
CASNLGLAGGTGETQYF
>NA|NA|TRBJ1-1|TRBV19|15
TGTGCCAGTAGCCTACAGGGTAGGGGTCCGACTGAAGCTTTCTTT
CASSLQGRGPTEAFF
>NA|NA|TRBJ1-2|TRBV7-2|12
TGTGCCAGCAGCTTACAGAACGGGGGCTACACCTTC
CASSLQNGGYTF
>NA|NA|TRBJ1-1|TRBV7-6|13
TGTGCCAGCAGCGGAATGACAGGCACTGAAGCTTTCTTT
CASSGMTGTEAFF
>NA|NA|TRBJ1-1|TRBV7-8|16
TGTGCCAGCAGCTTAGATCGTAACAGGGCAGGTACTGAAGCTTTCTTT
CASSLDRNRAGTEAFF
>few|TRBD1|TRBJ2-7|TRBV5-4|14
TGTGCCAGCAGAGCCGACAGGGCCTCCTACGAGCAGTACTTC
CASRADRASYEQYF
>NA|TRBD1|TRBJ2-7|TRBV19|15
TGTGCCAGTAGTATGGCCGGGACAGCCTCCTACGAGCAGTACTTC
CASSMAGTASYEQYF
>NA|TRBD1|TRBJ1-4|TRBV5-6|15
TGTGCCAGCTTTGGGTCGACAGGGTCAAATGAAAAACTGTTTTTT
CASFGSTGSNEKLFF
>NA|NA|TRBJ1-2|TRBV5-5|14
TGTGCCAGCAGCCCCGAATTAAGTAAGGGGGGCTACACCTTC
CASSPELSKGGYTF
>few|TRBD2|TRBJ2-3|TRBV5-1|14
TGCGCCAGCAGCCCGGGGGGGCCGCGGGATACGCAGTATTTT
CASSPGGPRDTQYF
>NA|TRBD2|TRBJ2-5|TRBV7-3|13
TGTGCCAGCAGTCCGGGGGGGCCTGAGACCCAGTACTTC
CASSPGGPETQYF
>NA|TRBD1|TRBJ2-7|TRBV5-1|14
TGCGCCAGCAGCTTCCGCAGGGGGCTCTACGAGCAGTACTTC
CASSFRRGLYEQYF
>NA|NA|TRBJ2-2|TRBV5-1|13
TGCGCCAGCAGCCGTACAGATCCCGGGGAGCTGTTTTTT
CASSRTDPGELFF
>NA|NA|TRBJ1-6|TRBV6-5|15
TGTGCCAGCAGTTACTCGAACAGAAGGCGATCACCCCTCCACTTT
CASSYSNRRRSPLHF
>NA|TRBD2|TRBJ2-2|TRBV9|18
TGTGCCAGCAGCGTAGAGGCTAGCGGGGGGGCGGCCACCGGGGAGCTGTTTTTT
CASSVEASGGAATGELFF
>NA|NA|TRBJ1-3|TRBV5-1|13
TGCGCCAGCAGCTTCAGCTCTGGAAACACCATATATTTT
CASSFSSGNTIYF
>NA|NA|TRBJ1-1|TRBV29-1|13
TGCAGCGTAAGACTGCGGCTAGACACTGAAGCTTTCTTT
CSVRLRLDTEAFF
>NA|TRBD1|TRBJ2-2|TRBV10-3|16
TGTGCCATCAGTGAAGGCAGGGGGCGGAACACCGGGGAGCTGTTTTTT
CAISEGRGRNTGELFF
>few|NA|TRBJ2-7|TRBV2|12
TGTGCCAGCAAGTCCCGGGACTACGAGCAGTACTTC
CASKSRDYEQYF
>many|NA|TRBJ2-2|TRBV30|12
TGTGCCTGGAGCCTTGGAGAAGGGGAGCTGTTTTTT
CAWSLGEGELFF
>NA|NA|TRBJ1-2|TRBV6-5|11
TGTGCCACCCTAAGTAACTATGGCTACACCTTC
CATLSNYGYTF
>NA|NA|TRBJ1-3|TRBV7-8|12
TGTGCCAGCAGCACATCTGGAAACACCATATATTTT
CASSTSGNTIYF
>NA|NA|TRBJ1-4|TRBV4-1|16
TGCGCCAGCAGCCAAGACGTGGGGGGGCATGAACGAAAACTGTTTTTT
CASSQDVGGHERKLFF
>NA|NA|TRBJ2-2|TRBV5-6|13
TGTGCCAGCAGCTCGGTGGACACCGGGGAGCTGTTTTTT
CASSSVDTGELFF